This T cell receptor beta chain was recorded in a study of spatial heterogeneity in lung cancer. This clonotype was counted a few times. The antigen is not known. TCRdb called the 5' RACE reads again in MiXCR, with one record for every CDR3 protein. The sample yields roughly 15,000 distinct CDR3 sequences, about 7% seen once. This CDR3 has 17 amino acids. Germline CDR1 reads LGHNA; CDR2 reads YSLEER. V was pared by 0 bases and J by 0 bases, with 9 bases between. Broader study findings: Tumor mutation counts were tracked by expanded intratumoral alpha and beta TCR counts.

Time point described: sample taken at primary tumor resection. This sequence was found in a male donor with early-stage non-small cell lung cancer. The specimen was lung tumor tissue, collected at surgery. V usage is TRBV4-3 and J usage is TRBJ1-6; no definite D call. The CDR3: CASSQDFSSSYNSPLHF. The CDR3 coding sequence is TGCGCCAGCAGCCAAGATTTTTCCAGCTCCTATAATTCACCCCTCCACTTT.